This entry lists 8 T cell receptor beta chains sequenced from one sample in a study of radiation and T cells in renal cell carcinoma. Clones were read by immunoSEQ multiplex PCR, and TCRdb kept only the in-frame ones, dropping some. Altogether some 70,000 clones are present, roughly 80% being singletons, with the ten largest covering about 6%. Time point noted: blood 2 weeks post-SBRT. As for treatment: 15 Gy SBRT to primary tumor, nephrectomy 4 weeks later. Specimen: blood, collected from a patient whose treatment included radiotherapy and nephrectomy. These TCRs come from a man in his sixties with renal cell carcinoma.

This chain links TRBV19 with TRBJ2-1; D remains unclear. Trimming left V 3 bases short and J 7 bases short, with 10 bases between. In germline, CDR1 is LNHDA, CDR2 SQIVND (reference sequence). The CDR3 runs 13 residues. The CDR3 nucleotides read TGTGCCAGTAGTATGAATTGGGGAAATGAGCAGTTCTTC. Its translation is CASSMNWGNEQFF. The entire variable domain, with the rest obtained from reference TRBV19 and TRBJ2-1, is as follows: DGGITQSPKYLFRKEGQNVTLSCEQNLNHDAMYWYRQDPGQGLRLIYYSQIVNDFQKGDIAEGYSVSREKKESFPLTVTSAQKNPTAFYLCASSMNWGNEQFFGPGTRLTVL.

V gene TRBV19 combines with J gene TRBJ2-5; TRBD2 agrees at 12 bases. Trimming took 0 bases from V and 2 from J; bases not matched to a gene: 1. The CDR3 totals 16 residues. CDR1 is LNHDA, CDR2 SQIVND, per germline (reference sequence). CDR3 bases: TGTGCCAGTAGTATAGAACTAGCGGGAGGTCAAGAGACCCAGTACTTC. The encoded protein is CASSIELAGGQETQYF.

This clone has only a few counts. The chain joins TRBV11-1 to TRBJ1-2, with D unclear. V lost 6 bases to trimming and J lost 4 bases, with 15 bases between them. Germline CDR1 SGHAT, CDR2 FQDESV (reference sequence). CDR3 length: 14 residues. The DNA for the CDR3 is TGTGCCAGCAGAGACACCCGGGATCCCTATGGCTACACCTTC. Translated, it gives CASRDTRDPYGYTF.

The CDR3 reads CAWSGHSYGYTF. The CDR3 DNA sequence: TGTGCCTGGAGCGGACATAGCTATGGCTACACCTTC. This chain links TRBV30 with TRBJ1-2, with D perhaps TRBD1 (5 bases). V lost 3 bases, J lost 4 bases, and 9 bases lay in between. Germline-derived CDR1 and CDR2 are GTSNPN and SVGIG (reference sequence). The CDR3 runs to 12 residues.

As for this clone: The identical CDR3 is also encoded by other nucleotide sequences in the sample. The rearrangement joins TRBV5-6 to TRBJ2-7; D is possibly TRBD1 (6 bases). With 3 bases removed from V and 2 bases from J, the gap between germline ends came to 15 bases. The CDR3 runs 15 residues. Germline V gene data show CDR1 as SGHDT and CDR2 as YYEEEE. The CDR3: CASSSVTQGPYEQYF. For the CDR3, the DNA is TGTGCCAGCAGCTCCGTCACTCAGGGGCCCTACGAGCAGTACTTC.

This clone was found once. CDR3 bases: TGTGCCAGCAGCGCGGCTACCCTTCAGGGCAATGAGCAGTTCTTC. Translation: CASSAATLQGNEQFF. The rearrangement joins TRBV9 to TRBJ2-1, with D possibly matching TRBD1 (5 bases). V was cut by 3 bases and J by 6 bases, with 16 bases left in between. This CDR3 contains 15 residues. Germline CDR1 SGDLS, CDR2 YYNGEE. Using reference TRBV9 and TRBJ2-1 for the parts outside the CDR3, the full variable domain is DSGVTQTPKHLITATGQRVTLRCSPRSGDLSVYWYQQSLDQGLQFLIQYYNGEERAKGNILERFSAQQFPDLHSELNLSSLELGDSALYFCASSAATLQGNEQFFGPGTRLTVL.

CDR3 sequence reads: CAIVASGSGAEQFF. The CDR3 region has the DNA TGTGCCATCGTTGCTAGCGGGAGTGGCGCGGAGCAGTTCTTC. This chain connects TRBV6-1 to TRBJ2-1; 10 bases fit TRBD2. Trimming took 10 bases from V and 10 from J; bases not matched to a gene: 13. CDR3 length: 14 amino acids. CDR1 is MNHNS and CDR2 is SASEGT in the germline V gene.

CDR3 DNA sequence: TGTGCCAGCAGTTACGGTTCCTACGAGCAGTACTTC. It specifies CASSYGSYEQYF. The V call is TRBV28, the J call TRBJ2-7; D unclear. The V end was cut by 4 bases, the J end by 1 base, with 5 bases between. Germline V CDR1 and CDR2: MDHEN, SYDVKM. This CDR3 is built from 12 residues.